Sequencing of this T cell receptor (beta chain) was carried out in a study of blood T cell repertoires in COVID-19. The overall study: The study drew acute and convalescent COVID-19 samples from the United States, Italy and Spain.

The CDR3 consists of 14 residues. The V and J ends lost 5 bases and 8 bases respectively, with 15 bases between them. Per germline, CDR1 SNHLY and CDR2 FYNNEI. Sequencing used immunoSEQ multiplex PCR; TCRdb keeps in-frame clones, though not all of them. There are around 290,000 clones in the sample; less than 90% occur only once, and over 10% lies in the top ten. The sequence was collected from a woman aged 70 to 79 with COVID-19, enrolled during active disease. The sequencing sample was made of peripheral blood. V usage is TRBV2 and J usage is TRBJ1-4; D might be TRBD1 (5 bases). The CDR3 reads CASSSGLWEEKLFF. CDR3 DNA: TGTGCCAGCAGTTCGGGACTCTGGGAAGAAAAACTGTTTTTT.